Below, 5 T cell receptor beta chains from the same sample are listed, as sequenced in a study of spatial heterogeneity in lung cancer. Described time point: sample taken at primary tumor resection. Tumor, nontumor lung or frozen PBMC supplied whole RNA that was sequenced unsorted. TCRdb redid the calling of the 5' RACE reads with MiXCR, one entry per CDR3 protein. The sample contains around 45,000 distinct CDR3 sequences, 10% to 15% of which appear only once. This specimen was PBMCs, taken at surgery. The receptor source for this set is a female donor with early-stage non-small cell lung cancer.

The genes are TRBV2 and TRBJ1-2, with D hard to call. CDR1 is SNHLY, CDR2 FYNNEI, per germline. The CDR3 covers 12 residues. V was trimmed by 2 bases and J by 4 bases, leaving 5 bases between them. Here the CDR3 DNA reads TGTGCCAGCAGTGAACAGCTCTATGGCTACACCTTC. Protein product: CASSEQLYGYTF.

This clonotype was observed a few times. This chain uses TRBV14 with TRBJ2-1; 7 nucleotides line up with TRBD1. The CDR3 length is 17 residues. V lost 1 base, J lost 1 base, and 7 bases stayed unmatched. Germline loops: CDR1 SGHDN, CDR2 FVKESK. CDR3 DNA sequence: TGTGCCAGCAGCCAAGGTCTCGGACAGGAGTCCTACAATGAGCAGTTCTTC. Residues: CASSQGLGQESYNEQFF.

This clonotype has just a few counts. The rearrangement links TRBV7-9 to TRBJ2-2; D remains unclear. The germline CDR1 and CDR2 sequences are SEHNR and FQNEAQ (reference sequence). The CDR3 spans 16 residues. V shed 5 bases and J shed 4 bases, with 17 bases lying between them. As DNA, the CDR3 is TGTGCCAGCAGCGGCCATGGCACGAAGGGCACCGGGGAGCTGTTTTTT. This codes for CASSGHGTKGTGELFF.

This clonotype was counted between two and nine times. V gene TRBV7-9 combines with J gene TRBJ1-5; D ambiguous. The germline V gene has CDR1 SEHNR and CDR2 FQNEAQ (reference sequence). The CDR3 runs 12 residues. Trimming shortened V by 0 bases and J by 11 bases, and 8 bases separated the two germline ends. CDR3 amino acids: CASSLADRAQHF. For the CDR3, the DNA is TGTGCCAGCAGCTTAGCTGATCGTGCCCAGCATTTT.

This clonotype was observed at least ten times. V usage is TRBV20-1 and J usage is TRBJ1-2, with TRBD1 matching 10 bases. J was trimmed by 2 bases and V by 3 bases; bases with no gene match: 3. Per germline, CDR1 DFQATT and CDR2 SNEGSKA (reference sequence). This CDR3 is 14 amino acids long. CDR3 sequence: CSASWGQGNYGYTF. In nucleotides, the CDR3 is TGCAGTGCTAGTTGGGGACAGGGGAACTATGGCTACACCTTC.